This TCR beta chain was recorded in a study of CD8 T cells in ankylosing spondylitis (dated by TCRdb to about 2017). A note on the overall study: The study profiled T cell receptor beta repertoires in healthy donors and ankylosing spondylitis patients to find disease-linked TCR variants. The full study cohort was made up of about two dozen ankylosing spondylitis patients and 108 healthy donors. Peripheral blood was sampled, and synovial fluid was additionally collected from ankylosing spondylitis patients. General conclusions and limits of the study: Some motif variants were previously reported in synovial fluid and blood of reactive arthritis patients, suggesting common disease-initiation mechanisms. A CD8+ phenotype was shown by the disease-linked clones, which were found at relatively low frequencies in peripheral blood. According to the report, matched synovial fluid samples from ankylosing spondylitis patients were significantly enriched for the disease-linked clones. A TCR beta motif made up of several highly homologous amino acid variants appeared to be characteristic of blood from ankylosing spondylitis patients.

In regard to this clonotype: Which antigen it targets is not known. It has no much larger one-base neighbor in the sample; base qualities were not kept.

This sample was sequenced with an Illumina HiSeq 2500. Quantitative 5'-RACE with molecular barcodes was the method used to prepare the TCR beta libraries. The study's own analysis went as follows. To identify disease-linked TCR variants, a new computational method was used, one built on a probabilistic model of VDJ rearrangement. TCRdb reran the public reads through fastp at Q25 and MiXCR, keeping productive beta chains. Identical CDR3 protein sequences are pooled into one entry, listed with their most common genes and DNA. TCRdb, not the authors, supplied the V and J calls. The sample table shows about 160,000 distinct CDR3 sequences, and around 43% are seen once. Together, the top ten hold 15% of the sample. Relative to germline, V is 5 bases shorter and J is 3 bases shorter, with 16 bases between their ends. Including the terminal cysteine and phenylalanine, the CDR3 comprises 15 residues. The CDR3 DNA has 45 bases and is translated from base 1. From the germline V gene, CDR1 is MDHEN and CDR2 is SYDVKM.

Synovial fluid samples were paired with blood samples taken from the same ankylosing spondylitis patients. The V gene is TRBV28 and the J gene is TRBJ2-5, with no D gene named confidently. Sequencing was performed on synovial fluid, either unsorted or a sorted T cell fraction (not recorded which). This clonotype originated in a male donor with ankylosing spondylitis. CDR3 protein: CASSSPQTTEETQYF. In nucleotides, the sequence is TGTGCCAGCAGTAGCCCCCAGACAACCGAAGAGACCCAGTACTTC.